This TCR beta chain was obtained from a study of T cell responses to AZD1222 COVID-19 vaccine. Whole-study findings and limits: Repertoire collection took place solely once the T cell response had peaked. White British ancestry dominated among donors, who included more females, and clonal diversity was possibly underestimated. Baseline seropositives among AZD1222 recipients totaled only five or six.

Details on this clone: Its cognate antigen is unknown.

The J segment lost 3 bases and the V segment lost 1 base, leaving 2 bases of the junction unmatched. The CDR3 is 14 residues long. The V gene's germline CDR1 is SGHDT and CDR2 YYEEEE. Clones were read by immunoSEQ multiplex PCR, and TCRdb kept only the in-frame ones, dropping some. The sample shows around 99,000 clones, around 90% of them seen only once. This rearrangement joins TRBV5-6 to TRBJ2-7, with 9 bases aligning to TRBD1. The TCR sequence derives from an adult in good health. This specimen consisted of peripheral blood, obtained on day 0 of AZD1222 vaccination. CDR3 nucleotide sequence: TGTGCCAGCAGCTTGCCGGACAGGGGCTACGAGCAGTACTTC. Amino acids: CASSLPDRGYEQYF.